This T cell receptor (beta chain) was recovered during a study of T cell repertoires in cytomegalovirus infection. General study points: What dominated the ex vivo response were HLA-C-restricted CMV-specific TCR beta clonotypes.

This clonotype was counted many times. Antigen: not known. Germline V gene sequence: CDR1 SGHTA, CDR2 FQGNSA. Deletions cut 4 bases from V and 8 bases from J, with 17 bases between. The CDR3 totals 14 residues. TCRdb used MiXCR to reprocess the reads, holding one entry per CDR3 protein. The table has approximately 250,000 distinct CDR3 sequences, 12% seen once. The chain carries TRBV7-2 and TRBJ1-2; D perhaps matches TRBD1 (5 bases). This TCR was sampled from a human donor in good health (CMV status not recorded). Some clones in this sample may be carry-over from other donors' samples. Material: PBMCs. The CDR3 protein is CASSSTGAREGYTF. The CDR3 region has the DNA TGTGCCAGCAGCTCCACCGGGGCCAGAGAGGGCTACACCTTC.